This T cell receptor (beta chain) was captured in a study of cytomegalovirus exposure and HLA in healthy donors. Findings and limits, study-wide: The number of N-insertions in an Asian-associated ancestry cluster was reportedly below the 666-donor mean in a later analysis. Cytomegalovirus association was listed for approximately 150 TCR beta chains. Later analysis identified 17,000 or so TCR beta sequences associated with HLA alleles, using a false discovery rate threshold of 0.05.

Vbeta (60) and Jbeta (13) primers were used in the PCR. The protocol was immunoSEQ multiplex PCR, while the TCRdb copy is restricted to in-frame clones and leaves out a portion. The table includes about 160,000 clones, around 72% detected once. CDR1 is MNHEY and CDR2 is SVGAGI in the germline V gene. Trimming removed 8 bases from V and 3 bases from J, with 16 bases in between. This CDR3 is built from 14 residues. Concerning this clone: The target antigen is unknown.

The TCR sequence derives from a female donor in good health and CMV-seronegative. The chain employs TRBV6-5 and TRBJ1-1, with TRBD1 as a possible D gene (5 bases). Sequences were obtained from PBMCs. DNA for the CDR3: TGTGCCAGCCGCGGGGCAGGATCCCACACTGAAGCTTTCTTT. This gives the protein CASRGAGSHTEAFF.